This TCR beta chain was recovered during a study of T cells in Graves' hyperthyroidism and ophthalmopathy. In its sample, this clonotype was seen many times. The CDR3 totals 16 residues. The V end was cut by 2 bases, the J end by 8 bases, with 21 bases between. In germline, CDR1 is SGHVS, CDR2 FNYEAQ. RNA transcripts yielded amplified TCR beta CDR3 regions. First-round RT-PCR of the TCR CDR3 relied on the HTBI primer set. TCRdb processed the multiplex PCR reads anew with MiXCR; each CDR3 protein has one entry. The sample contains 700,000 or so distinct CDR3 sequences, 16% of which appear only once. The sequencing input was blood. The rearrangement joins TRBV7-6 to TRBJ1-2, with D possibly TRBD1 on 6 matching bases. This receptor was identified in a man between 18 and 29 years old with Graves' hyperthyroidism. The CDR3 sequence: CASSLTDRMGLGGYTF. The DNA of the CDR3 is TGTGCCAGCAGCTTAACCGACAGGATGGGACTTGGAGGCTACACCTTC.